This T cell receptor beta chain was obtained from a study of blood T cell repertoires in COVID-19. Across the whole study: Acute and convalescent COVID-19 samples came from the United States, Italy and Spain. T cells, B-cell-depleted T cells, or PBMCs supplied cDNA or gDNA.

In the original analysis: Reference gene primer amplification gave estimated nucleated cell counts. Measured with immunoSEQ multiplex PCR; TCRdb has only the in-frame clones, and not every one. V, J and clone size are taken as reported in that table, and D and trimming were inferred from the DNA itself. The sample has 9,500 to 15,000 clones; roughly four fifths are singletons. The V end was cut by 1 base, the J end by 5 bases, with 9 bases between. Germline-derived CDR1 and CDR2 are SGHVS and FNYEAQ. The CDR3 is made up of 13 amino acids. The source material was peripheral blood. The chain is built from TRBV7-6 and TRBJ2-7, with D perhaps matching TRBD1 (5 bases). The source is a human donor in a cohort sampled during active COVID-19. CDR3 region: CASSLVGQNEQYF. CDR3 sequence (DNA): TGTGCCAGCAGCTTAGTCGGACAAAACGAGCAGTACTTC.